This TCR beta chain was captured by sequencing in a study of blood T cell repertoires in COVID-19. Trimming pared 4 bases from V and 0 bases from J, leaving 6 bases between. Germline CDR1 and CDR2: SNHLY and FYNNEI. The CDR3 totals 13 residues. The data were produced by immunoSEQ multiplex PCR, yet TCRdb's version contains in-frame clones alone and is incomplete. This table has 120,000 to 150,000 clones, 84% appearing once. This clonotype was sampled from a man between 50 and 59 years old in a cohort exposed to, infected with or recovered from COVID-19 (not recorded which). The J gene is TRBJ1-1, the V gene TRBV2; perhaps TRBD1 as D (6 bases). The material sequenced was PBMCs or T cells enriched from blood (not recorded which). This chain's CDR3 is CASSAGVNTEAFF. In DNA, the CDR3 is TGTGCCAGCAGTGCAGGGGTGAACACTGAAGCTTTCTTT.